Described below is a single TCR beta chain sequence and its context. The target antigen is unknown. The record originates from a study of cytomegalovirus exposure and HLA in healthy donors. Study conclusions and caveats: In the roughly 130 validation repertoires, a later analysis found that first-cohort TCR clusters tended to co-occur. The study labeled under 200 TCR beta chains cytomegalovirus-associated.

The ends lost 5 bases at V and 7 bases at J; junction bases unmatched: 4. The germline CDR1 and CDR2 sequences are KGHSH and LQKENI. The CDR3 has 13 residues. Libraries were prepared by immunoSEQ multiplex PCR; TCRdb keeps only in-frame clonotypes and omits some of them. This repertoire shows about 150,000 clones, 86% found once; its top ten account for 20% to 25%. This receptor was identified in a young man in good health and CMV-seropositive. Sequencing was performed on PBMCs. The rearrangement joins TRBV18 to TRBJ2-1; 8 bases line up with TRBD1. CDR3 residues: CASSSRDRNEQFF. CDR3 in DNA: TGTGCCAGCTCATCCCGGGACAGGAATGAGCAGTTCTTC.